Following are 30 T cell receptor beta chains from one sample sequenced in a study of T-cell reconstitution after alpha-beta-depleted transplantation in children. Unique molecular identifiers featured in how the TCRbeta library was prepared. Each CDR3 protein is one row after TCRdb ran MiXCR on the PCR reads. The data show 530,000 or so distinct CDR3 sequences, with over 25% seen just once and around a third held by the top ten. Here the sequenced sample was PBMCs, taken before TCRalphabeta/CD19-depleted stem cell transplant. The receptor source for this set is a boy in the first two years of life with Wiskott-Aldrich syndrome, due to receive a stem cell transplant.

The chain links TRBV27 to TRBJ2-1; TRBD1 matches at 7 bases. This CDR3 region has 15 residues. Germline V CDR1 and CDR2: MNHEY, SMNVEV (reference sequence). J lost 7 bases, V lost 1 base, and 7 bases had no gene match. The CDR3 reads CASSLYRGWKNEQFF. As DNA, the CDR3 is TGTGCCAGCAGTTTATACAGGGGATGGAAAAATGAGCAGTTCTTC.

The rearrangement uses TRBV5-1 and TRBJ2-5; 13 bases are shared with TRBD2. V was pared by 4 bases and J by 5 bases, with 5 bases of the junction left unmatched. The CDR3 consists of 15 residues. Germline CDR1 is SGHRS and CDR2 is YFSETQ. The CDR3 sequence is CASSRTSGSPETQYF. CDR3 bases: TGCGCCAGCAGCCGGACTAGCGGGAGTCCCGAGACCCAGTACTTC.

The chain carries TRBV5-1 and TRBJ2-7, with D possibly matching TRBD1 (6 bases). V was pared by 2 bases and J by 2 bases, with 14 bases between. The CDR3 contains 15 residues. Germline assignment: CDR1 SGHRS and CDR2 YFSETQ. CDR3 DNA sequence: TGCGCCAGCAGCTTTACGACAGGTTTCGCCTACGAGCAGTACTTC. Translating it yields CASSFTTGFAYEQYF.

This CDR3 reads CASSVTGLVYEQYF. DNA for the CDR3: TGTGCCAGCAGTGTAACAGGGCTGGTCTACGAGCAGTACTTC. The chain links TRBV27 to TRBJ2-7; a possible D gene is TRBD1 (6 bases). CDR1 is MNHEY, CDR2 SMNVEV, per germline (reference sequence). The ends were cut back, 5 bases at V and 3 bases at J, with 14 bases in the middle. The CDR3 has 14 residues.

V and J are TRBV5-1 and TRBJ2-7; 10 bases are a match to TRBD2. Unmatched junction bases numbered 9, after V lost 7 bases and J lost 2 bases. Germline lookup yields CDR1 SGHRS and CDR2 YFSETQ. This CDR3 contains 15 residues. CDR3 in amino acids: CASAHGLAGAYEQYF. The CDR3, as DNA: TGCGCCAGCGCCCATGGGCTAGCGGGAGCCTACGAGCAGTACTTC.

This clonotype was observed a handful of times. The J gene is TRBJ2-1, the V gene TRBV12-3 or TRBV12-4; D might be TRBD2 (6 bases). CDR3 length: 17 residues. Between the trimmed V and J ends, which lost 1 base and 9 bases, there was a span of 22 bases. The CDR3 region is CASSLEPRLGGLGEQFF. The CDR3 coding sequence is TGTGCCAGCAGTTTAGAACCCCGACTAGGCGGGTTGGGTGAGCAGTTCTTC.

V gene TRBV5-1 combines with J gene TRBJ1-1; no clear D. The CDR3 loop spans 13 amino acids. V was shortened by 2 bases and J by 4 bases, with 9 bases between the two germline ends. Germline lookup yields CDR1 SGHRS and CDR2 YFSETQ. CDR3 sequence: CASSLETGTEAFF. The CDR3 DNA follows: TGCGCCAGCAGCTTAGAGACGGGCACTGAAGCTTTCTTT.

This clonotype was found a few times. The chain combines TRBV28 with TRBJ1-2; no firm D call. CDR1 and CDR2 from the germline V gene are MDHEN and SYDVKM. The CDR3 loop spans 16 amino acids. Trimming shortened V by 4 bases and J by 0 bases, and 15 bases separated the two germline ends. The CDR3 DNA follows: TGTGCCAGCAGTTCCACGAACAGTTCCCCTAACTATGGCTACACCTTC. This gives the protein CASSSTNSSPNYGYTF.

The rearrangement joins TRBV6-2 or TRBV6-3 to TRBJ2-1; 12 bases line up with TRBD2. The CDR3 has 18 residues. V was clipped by 2 bases and J by 4 bases; unmatched bases: 9. CDR1 MNHEY and CDR2 SVGEGT come from the germline V gene. CDR3 amino acids: CASSYLNLTSGGYNEQFF. The CDR3 bases are TGTGCCAGCAGTTACCTTAATCTAACTAGCGGGGGGTACAATGAGCAGTTCTTC.

J is TRBJ2-7 and V is TRBV27, with 12 nucleotides matching TRBD2. This CDR3 region has 14 residues. V was clipped by 6 bases and J by 4 bases; unmatched bases: 4. Germline V lookup: CDR1 MNHEY, CDR2 SMNVEV (reference sequence). The CDR3: CASRQTSGSYEQYF. In DNA, the CDR3 is TGTGCCAGCAGACAGACTAGCGGGAGTTACGAGCAGTACTTC.

The chain is built from TRBV6-1 and TRBJ2-3, with D tentatively TRBD1 or TRBD2 (5 bases each). This CDR3 has 13 amino acids. Trimming stripped 6 bases from V and 1 base from J, with 8 bases between. CDR1 and CDR2 from the germline V gene are MNHNS and SASEGT. CDR3 sequence: CASRGDGTDTQYF. Here the CDR3 DNA reads TGTGCCAGCAGGGGGGACGGCACAGATACGCAGTATTTT.

This clonotype was seen only a few times. The J gene is TRBJ2-3, the V gene TRBV29-1; TRBD1 agrees at 9 bases. This CDR3 region has 14 residues. CDR1 is SQVTM and CDR2 is ANQGSEA in the germline V gene. The J segment lost 0 bases and the V segment lost 5 bases, leaving 3 bases of the junction unmatched. In DNA form, the CDR3 reads TGCAGCGTTCGGGACAGGGTGAGCACAGATACGCAGTATTTT. It yields the protein CSVRDRVSTDTQYF.

The J gene is TRBJ2-1, the V gene TRBV5-1; 11 positions match TRBD2. The CDR3 totals 15 residues. CDR1 SGHRS and CDR2 YFSETQ come from the germline V gene. Trimming at V came to 3 bases and at J to 5 bases, leaving 4 bases not matched to a gene. The CDR3 sequence: CASSSIAGGDNEQFF. The CDR3 coding sequence is TGCGCCAGCAGCTCCATAGCGGGAGGGGACAATGAGCAGTTCTTC.

The genes are TRBV27 and TRBJ1-4, with 8 bases that match TRBD1. V was clipped by 5 bases and J by 3 bases; unmatched bases: 5. CDR1 and CDR2 from the germline V gene are MNHEY and SMNVEV (reference sequence). The CDR3 contains 15 residues. The CDR3 DNA sequence: TGTGCCAGCAGTAGGGACAGGATCGCTAATGAAAAACTGTTTTTT. Its protein product is CASSRDRIANEKLFF.

This clonotype was counted a few times. This chain links TRBV29-1 with TRBJ2-5, with 7 positions matching TRBD1. Losses at the gene ends were 6 bases for V and 5 bases for J; bases not matched to a gene: 6. The CDR3 has 12 amino acids. The germline CDR1 and CDR2 sequences are SQVTM and ANQGSEA. The CDR3 DNA reads TGCAGCGTACAGGGGTTCGGGGAGACCCAGTACTTC. It specifies CSVQGFGETQYF.

This clonotype was recorded a few times. The chain links TRBV5-1 to TRBJ1-2; D possibly corresponds to TRBD1 (6 bases). Germline V lookup: CDR1 SGHRS, CDR2 YFSETQ. The germline V and J ends were trimmed by 3 bases and 7 bases, with 10 bases remaining between them. The CDR3 has 12 residues. Here the CDR3 reads CASSSGESGYTF. In nucleotides, the CDR3 is TGCGCCAGCAGCTCAGGGGAGTCTGGCTACACCTTC.

This clonotype appeared a few times. This chain joins TRBV5-1 and TRBJ2-2; the match to TRBD2 covers 9 bases. The CDR3 is 18 residues long. Per germline, CDR1 SGHRS and CDR2 YFSETQ. The V and J ends lost 0 bases and 4 bases, in that order; junction bases with no gene match: 10. CDR3 DNA sequence: TGCGCCAGCAGCTTGGCCCTTGGTCGAGCGGGAGGCACCGGGGAGCTGTTTTTT. Amino acid sequence: CASSLALGRAGGTGELFF.

V is TRBV6-5 and J is TRBJ1-2, with 8 bases lining up with TRBD1. Trimming removed 4 bases from V and 7 bases from J; junction bases left unmatched: 8. This CDR3 is 14 amino acids long. Germline values: CDR1 MNHEY, CDR2 SVGAGI. CDR3 coding DNA: TGTGCCAGCAGTTCTGGTCAGGGGGCCCTTGGCTACACCTTC. Translated, it gives CASSSGQGALGYTF.

The chain has TRBV6-1 and TRBJ2-1; TRBD2 aligns across 7 bases. This CDR3 comprises 15 residues. With V trimmed by 8 bases and J by 5 bases, 12 bases remained unmatched. Per the germline V gene, CDR1 is MNHNS and CDR2 is SASEGT. The CDR3 here is CASSPGGILHNEQFF. The CDR3 DNA reads as TGTGCCAGCTCCCCGGGGGGAATCCTTCACAATGAGCAGTTCTTC.

The rearrangement links TRBV10-3 to TRBJ2-7; maybe TRBD1 (6 bases). Germline CDR1 and CDR2: ENHRY and SYGVKD. Deletions cut 0 bases from V and 1 base from J, with 10 bases between. The CDR3 has 15 residues. The chain's CDR3 is CAISESTGVSYEQYF. For the CDR3, the DNA is TGTGCCATCAGTGAGTCGACAGGTGTATCCTACGAGCAGTACTTC.

The chain couples TRBV4-2 to TRBJ2-1; 14 bases agree with TRBD2. Germline V gives CDR1 LGHNA, CDR2 YNFKEQ. V was pared by 3 bases and J by 2 bases, with 0 bases of the junction left unmatched. The CDR3 is made up of 16 amino acids. The chain's CDR3 is CASSQGLAGAYNEQFF. The CDR3 DNA reads TGTGCCAGCAGCCAGGGACTAGCGGGGGCCTACAATGAGCAGTTCTTC.

In DNA, the CDR3 is TGTGCCAGCAGCCAGAGACTAGGCTCGAACACCGGGGAGCTGTTTTTT. Encoded protein: CASSQRLGSNTGELFF. The gene calls are TRBV7-2 and TRBJ2-2; weak D call: TRBD2 (6 bases). The CDR3 sequence is 16 residues long. Trimming removed 5 bases from V and 0 bases from J, with 13 bases in between. Germline assignment: CDR1 SGHTA and CDR2 FQGNSA.

The chain uses TRBV27 and TRBJ1-2; a possible D gene is TRBD1 (5 bases). This CDR3 is 15 amino acids long. Germline CDR1 and CDR2: MNHEY and SMNVEV (reference sequence). V dropped 3 bases and J dropped 4 bases, with 15 bases sitting between them. CDR3 loop: CASSLRQGWGYGYTF. Here the CDR3 DNA reads TGTGCCAGCAGTTTGAGGCAGGGCTGGGGCTATGGCTACACCTTC.

The CDR3 region has the DNA TGTGCCAGCAGCTTAGCGGGAGAAGTTCGGGAGACCCAGTACTTC. As protein: CASSLAGEVRETQYF. This chain links TRBV7-2 with TRBJ2-5, with a weak D call TRBD2 (5 bases). The V gene's germline CDR1 is SGHTA and CDR2 FQGNSA. Trimming removed 0 bases from V and 5 bases from J, with 13 bases in between. The CDR3 has 15 amino acids.

This clonotype was seen a handful of times. The chain employs TRBV7-3 and TRBJ2-1; perhaps D is TRBD1 or TRBD2 (5 bases each). Trimming removed 0 bases at V and 15 bases at J, with 18 bases between. This CDR3 contains 14 residues. Germline V CDR1 and CDR2: SGHTA, FQGTGA. CDR3 loop: CASSLTLHRDRAFF. The CDR3 DNA reads TGTGCCAGCAGCTTAACTTTGCACCGGGACCGAGCGTTCTTC.

This rearrangement joins TRBV20-1 to TRBJ2-5; D possibly corresponds to TRBD2 (6 bases). CDR3 length: 16 residues. Between the trimmed V and J ends, which lost 0 bases and 5 bases, there was a span of 19 bases. CDR1 is DFQATT and CDR2 is SNEGSKA in the germline V gene (reference sequence). DNA of the CDR3: TGCAGTGCTAGAGATCTCGGGGGATGGGTTAGGGAGACCCAGTACTTC. Amino acid sequence: CSARDLGGWVRETQYF.

In its sample, this clonotype was seen a few times. The genes are TRBV5-1 and TRBJ2-7; D might be TRBD1 (5 bases). This CDR3 has 14 residues. V was cut by 2 bases and J by 0 bases, with 9 bases left in between. Germline V gene sequence: CDR1 SGHRS, CDR2 YFSETQ. Written as DNA, the CDR3 is TGCGCCAGCAGCTTTTTCAGGGACTCCTACGAGCAGTACTTC. Protein sequence: CASSFFRDSYEQYF. The whole variable domain, filled in from reference TRBV5-1 and TRBJ2-7, reads KAGVTQTPRYLIKTRGQQVTLSCSPISGHRSVSWYQQTPGQGLQFLFEYFSETQRNKGNFPGRFSGRQFSNSRSEMNVSTLELGDSALYLCASSFFRDSYEQYFGPGTRLTVT.

This clonotype showed up just a few times. This chain connects TRBV9 to TRBJ2-1; D remains unclear. V was pared by 1 base and J by 7 bases, with 9 bases between. In germline, CDR1 is SGDLS, CDR2 YYNGEE. The CDR3 runs to 13 residues. CDR3 in DNA: TGTGCCAGCAGCGTAAACCCCCGAAATGAGCAGTTCTTC. Translation: CASSVNPRNEQFF.

The CDR3 DNA reads TGTGCCAGCAGCTTTCGGGTAGCAGTTACTAGCACAGATACGCAGTATTTT. Its protein product is CASSFRVAVTSTDTQYF. The chain uses TRBV7-8 and TRBJ2-3, with no clear D. Germline assignment: CDR1 SGHVS and CDR2 FQNEAQ. The length of the CDR3 is 17 residues. The germline V and J ends were trimmed by 3 bases and 0 bases, with 16 bases remaining between them. The entire variable domain, with the rest obtained from reference TRBV7-8 and TRBJ2-3, is as follows: GAGVSQSPRYKVAKRGQDVALRCDPISGHVSLFWYQQALGQGPEFLTYFQNEAQLDKSGLPSDRFFAERPEGSVSTLKIQRTQQEDSAVYLCASSFRVAVTSTDTQYFGPGTRLTVL.

This clonotype was found a few times. V and J are TRBV19 and TRBJ1-2; TRBD1 agrees at 9 bases. The V gene end was trimmed by 0 bases and the J gene end by 6 bases; junction bases not matched to a gene: 5. Germline CDR1 and CDR2: LNHDA and SQIVND (reference sequence). There are 15 residues in the CDR3. The CDR3 sequence is CASSIDRGTGHGYTF. The CDR3 nucleotides read TGTGCCAGTAGTATAGATCGTGGGACAGGGCATGGCTACACCTTC.